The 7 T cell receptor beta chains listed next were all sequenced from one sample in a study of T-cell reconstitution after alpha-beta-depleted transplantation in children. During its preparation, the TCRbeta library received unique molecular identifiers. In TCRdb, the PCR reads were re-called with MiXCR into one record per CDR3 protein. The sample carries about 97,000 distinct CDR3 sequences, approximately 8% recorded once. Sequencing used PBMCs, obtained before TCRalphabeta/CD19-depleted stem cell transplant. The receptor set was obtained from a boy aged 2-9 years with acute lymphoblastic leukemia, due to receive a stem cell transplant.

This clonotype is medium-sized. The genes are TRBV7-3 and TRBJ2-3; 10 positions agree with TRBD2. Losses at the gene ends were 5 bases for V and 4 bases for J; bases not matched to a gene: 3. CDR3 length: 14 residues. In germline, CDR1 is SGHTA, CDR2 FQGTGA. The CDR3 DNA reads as TGTGCCAGCAGCAAAAGCGGGGGGGCAGATACGCAGTATTTT. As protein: CASSKSGGADTQYF. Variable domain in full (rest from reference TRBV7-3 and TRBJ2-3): GAGVSQTPSNKVTEKGKYVELRCDPISGHTALYWYRQSLGQGPEFLIYFQGTGAADDSGLPNDRFFAVRPEGSVSTLKIQRTERGDSAVYLCASSKSGGADTQYFGPGTRLTVL.

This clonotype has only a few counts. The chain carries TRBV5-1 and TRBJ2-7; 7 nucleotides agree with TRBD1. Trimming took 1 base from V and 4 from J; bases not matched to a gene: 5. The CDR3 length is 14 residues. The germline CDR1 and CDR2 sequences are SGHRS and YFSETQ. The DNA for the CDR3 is TGCGCCAGCAGCTTGAACAGGGGTCAGTACGAGCAGTACTTC. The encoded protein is CASSLNRGQYEQYF.

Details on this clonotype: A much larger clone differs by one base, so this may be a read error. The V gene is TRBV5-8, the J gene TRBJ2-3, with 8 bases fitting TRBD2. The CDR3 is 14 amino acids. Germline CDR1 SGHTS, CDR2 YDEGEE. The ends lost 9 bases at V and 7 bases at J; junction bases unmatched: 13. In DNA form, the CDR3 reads TGTGCCACCGTATCGGGACTAGGTACAAATACGCAGTATTTT. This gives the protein CATVSGLGTNTQYF. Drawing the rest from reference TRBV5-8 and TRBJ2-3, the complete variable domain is EAGVTQSPTHLIKTRGQQATLRCSPISGHTSVYWYQQALGLGLQFLLWYDEGEERNRGNFPPRFSGRQFPNYSSELNVNALELEDSALYLCATVSGLGTNTQYFGPGTRLTVL.

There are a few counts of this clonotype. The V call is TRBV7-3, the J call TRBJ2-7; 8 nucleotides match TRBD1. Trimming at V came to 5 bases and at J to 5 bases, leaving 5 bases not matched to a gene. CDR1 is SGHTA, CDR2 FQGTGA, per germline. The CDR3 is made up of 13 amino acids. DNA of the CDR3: TGTGCCAGCAGCAAGACAGGGGTCCACGAGCAGTACTTC. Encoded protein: CASSKTGVHEQYF.

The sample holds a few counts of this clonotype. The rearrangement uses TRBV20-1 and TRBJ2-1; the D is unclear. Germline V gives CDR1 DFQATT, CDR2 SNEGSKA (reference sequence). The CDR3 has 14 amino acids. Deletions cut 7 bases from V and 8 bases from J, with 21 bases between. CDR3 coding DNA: TGCAGTGTTAAACCGGGTTTCAATTACGATGAGCAGTTCTTC. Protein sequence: CSVKPGFNYDEQFF.

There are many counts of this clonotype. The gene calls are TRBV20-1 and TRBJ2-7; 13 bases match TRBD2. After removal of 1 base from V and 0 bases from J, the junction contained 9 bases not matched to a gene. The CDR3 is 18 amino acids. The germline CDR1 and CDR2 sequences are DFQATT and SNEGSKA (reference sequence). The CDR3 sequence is CSARGVTSGGPSSYEQYF. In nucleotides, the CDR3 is TGCAGTGCTAGAGGGGTGACTAGCGGGGGGCCCTCCTCCTACGAGCAGTACTTC.

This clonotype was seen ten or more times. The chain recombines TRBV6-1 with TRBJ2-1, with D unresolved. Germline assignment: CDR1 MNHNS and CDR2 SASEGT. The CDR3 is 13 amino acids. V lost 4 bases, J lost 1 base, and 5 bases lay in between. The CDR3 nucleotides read TGTGCCAGCAGTGGTGAATCCTACAATGAGCAGTTCTTC. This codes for CASSGESYNEQFF.